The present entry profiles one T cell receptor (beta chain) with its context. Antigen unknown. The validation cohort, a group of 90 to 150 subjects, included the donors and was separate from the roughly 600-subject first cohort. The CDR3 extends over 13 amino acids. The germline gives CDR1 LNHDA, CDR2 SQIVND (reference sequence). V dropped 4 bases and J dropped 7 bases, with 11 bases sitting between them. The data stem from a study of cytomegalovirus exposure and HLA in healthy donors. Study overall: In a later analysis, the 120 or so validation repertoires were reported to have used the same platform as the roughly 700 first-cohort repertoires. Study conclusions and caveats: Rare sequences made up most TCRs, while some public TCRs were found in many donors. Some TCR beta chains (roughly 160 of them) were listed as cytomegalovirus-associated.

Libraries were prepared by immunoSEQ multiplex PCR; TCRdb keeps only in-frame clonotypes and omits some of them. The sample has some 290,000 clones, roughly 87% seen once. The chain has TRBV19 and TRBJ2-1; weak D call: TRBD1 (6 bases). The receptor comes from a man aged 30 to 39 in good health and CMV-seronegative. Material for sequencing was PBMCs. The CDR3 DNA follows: TGTGCCAGTAGTAGCAGGACAGTAAATGAGCAGTTCTTC. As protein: CASSSRTVNEQFF.